This T cell receptor (beta chain) appears in the sequencing data of a study of T cells after yellow fever vaccination. Findings and limits, study-wide: Most clones from primary vaccination resurfaced after the booster (96% CD4, 88% CD8). Some clonotypes were seen in both the CD4 and the CD8 compartments. These made up a small share and likely arose from convergent recombination.

This clonotype was observed a handful of times. Its antigen is still unknown. Researchers made TCR cDNA using 5'RACE template switching, and this step added a universal primer site and UMIs. TCRdb re-derived calls from the 5' RACE reads in MiXCR, one entry per CDR3 protein. The top ten hold about 3% of the sample, which has about 340,000 distinct CDR3 sequences, around 12% seen once. Trimming removed 5 bases from V and 0 bases from J, with 11 bases in between. There are 14 residues in the CDR3. The germline V gene has CDR1 DFQATT and CDR2 SNEGSKA (reference sequence). Material: CD4+ T cells sorted from PBMCs, obtained 15 days after the yellow fever booster vaccination. The receptor was derived from a man aged 18 to 35 who received the YFV17D yellow fever vaccine. The chain recombines TRBV20-1 with TRBJ1-5; D is uncertain. The CDR3: CSAERFYSNQPQHF. CDR3 DNA: TGCAGTGCTGAGCGGTTTTATAGCAATCAGCCCCAGCATTTT.